This entry lists 22 T cell receptor beta chains sequenced from one sample in a study of cytomegalovirus exposure and HLA in healthy donors. The PCR contained 60 Vbeta and 13 Jbeta primers. The repertoire was sequenced with immunoSEQ multiplex PCR; TCRdb's copy has only in-frame clones and lacks some. This table has approximately 110,000 clones, around 80% appearing once. The sequenced material came from PBMCs. The receptors were sampled from a woman aged 25 to 39 in good health and CMV-seronegative.

J is TRBJ2-2 and V is TRBV29-1; 10 nucleotides line up with TRBD1. Trimming took 4 bases from V and 5 from J; bases not matched to a gene: 4. This CDR3 is 14 amino acids long. Germline values: CDR1 SQVTM, CDR2 ANQGSEA. The CDR3 is CSVVKGQGTGELFF. The CDR3 DNA sequence: TGCAGCGTTGTAAAGGGACAGGGGACCGGGGAGCTGTTTTTT.

The chain links TRBV28 to TRBJ1-3; D gene uncertain. CDR1 MDHEN and CDR2 SYDVKM come from the germline V gene. This CDR3 contains 12 residues. Trimming stripped 3 bases from V and 7 bases from J, with 7 bases between. In DNA, the CDR3 is TGTGCCAGCAGTTTTGGTAGTAACACCATATATTTT. Its translation is CASSFGSNTIYF.

The V and J genes are TRBV5-1 and TRBJ2-2; possibly TRBD2 for D (6 bases). The germline gives CDR1 SGHRS, CDR2 YFSETQ. This CDR3 is built from 13 residues. The V end was cut by 2 bases, the J end by 6 bases, with 8 bases between. CDR3 sequence: CASSFWGAGELFF. CDR3 in DNA: TGCGCCAGCAGCTTCTGGGGGGCCGGGGAGCTGTTTTTT.

The chain recombines TRBV6-5 with TRBJ1-1; D may be TRBD1 (6 bases). Per germline, CDR1 MNHEY and CDR2 SVGAGI. V was cut by 6 bases and J by 6 bases, with 11 bases left in between. The CDR3 totals 12 residues. The CDR3 spells CASSFPGAEAFF. DNA for the CDR3: TGTGCCAGCAGCTTTCCAGGGGCTGAAGCTTTCTTT.

The V call is TRBV23-1, the J call TRBJ1-1, with unresolved D. TRBV23-1 is marked as an open reading frame, function uncertain. With 0 bases removed from V and 2 bases from J, the gap between germline ends came to 7 bases. This CDR3 comprises 14 residues. The CDR3 DNA is TGCGCCAGCAGTCAATCCGACATAAACACTGAAGCTTTCTTT. This codes for CASSQSDINTEAFF.

This clone was detected a few times. This chain uses TRBV11-2 with TRBJ2-7; D call uncertain. The germline gives CDR1 SGHAT, CDR2 FQNNGV. This CDR3 comprises 14 residues. The V and J ends lost 3 bases and 3 bases respectively, with 12 bases between them. Here the CDR3 reads CASSLRQRFYEQYF. For the CDR3, the DNA is TGTGCCAGCAGCTTGAGGCAGCGTTTCTACGAGCAGTACTTC. Full variable domain (outside the CDR3, taken from reference TRBV11-2 and TRBJ2-7): EAGVAQSPRYKIIEKRQSVAFWCNPISGHATLYWYQQILGQGPKLLIQFQNNGVVDDSQLPKDRFSAERLKGVDSTLKIQPAKLEDSAVYLCASSLRQRFYEQYFGPGTRLTVT.

The genes are TRBV19 and TRBJ1-6; a weak D match, TRBD1 (6 bases). V lost 7 bases and J 9 bases, leaving 16 bases between the germline ends. The CDR3 is 14 residues long. From germline, CDR1 is LNHDA and CDR2 SQIVND (reference sequence). CDR3 sequence: CASTLLGARSPLHF. As DNA, the CDR3 is TGTGCCAGTACCCTCTTGGGGGCCCGTTCACCCCTCCACTTT.

The chain has TRBV5-1 and TRBJ1-3; 8 positions match TRBD1. CDR3 length: 15 residues. The ends lost 4 bases at V and 2 bases at J; junction bases unmatched: 5. Germline CDR1 is SGHRS and CDR2 is YFSETQ. The CDR3 reads CASSPTTGAGNTIYF. CDR3 in DNA: TGCGCCAGCAGCCCGACGACAGGGGCTGGAAACACCATATATTTT.

The J gene is TRBJ1-2, the V gene TRBV27; the match to TRBD1 covers 10 bases. V dropped 5 bases and J dropped 5; count of bases not matched to a gene: 5. The CDR3 sequence is 14 residues long. CDR1 MNHEY and CDR2 SMNVEV come from the germline V gene (reference sequence). Written as DNA, the CDR3 is TGTGCCAGCAGTCCCGGGACAGGGGAATATGGCTACACCTTC. Translation: CASSPGTGEYGYTF.

This clone has only a few counts. The V gene is TRBV11-2, the J gene TRBJ2-7; D may be TRBD2 (6 bases). Germline V gene lookup returns CDR1 SGHAT and CDR2 FQNNGV. V lost 5 bases to trimming and J lost 1 base, with 15 bases between them. The CDR3 spans 15 residues. In DNA, the CDR3 is TGTGCCAGCAGCCTACGGGAGTTGGGATCCTACGAGCAGTACTTC. This codes for CASSLRELGSYEQYF.

This sequence joins TRBV5-1 and TRBJ1-4, with D perhaps matching TRBD1 (5 bases). V was trimmed by 2 bases and J by 4 bases, leaving 9 bases between them. The CDR3 has 14 amino acids. Germline V gene lookup returns CDR1 SGHRS and CDR2 YFSETQ. CDR3 in amino acids: CASSFETDNEKLFF. In DNA form, the CDR3 reads TGCGCCAGCAGCTTCGAGACAGATAATGAAAAACTGTTTTTT.

The chain couples TRBV28 to TRBJ2-7, with D perhaps matching TRBD1 (5 bases). Looked up from germline, CDR1 is MDHEN and CDR2 is SYDVKM. The CDR3 is made up of 12 amino acids. Trimming pared 5 bases from V and 5 bases from J, leaving 10 bases between. The CDR3: CASSITGNEQYF. The CDR3 DNA is TGTGCCAGCAGTATTACAGGAAACGAGCAGTACTTC.

In its sample, this clone was seen a few times. The CDR3 DNA reads as TGCGCCAGCAGGGTGACAGTGAACACTGAAGCTTTCTTT. This encodes CASRVTVNTEAFF. The genes are TRBV10-2 and TRBJ1-1; possibly TRBD1 for D (5 bases). This CDR3 has 13 amino acids. Between the trimmed V and J ends, which lost 6 bases and 0 bases, there was a span of 8 bases. Germline V lookup: CDR1 WSHSY, CDR2 SAAADI.

The chain couples TRBV10-2 to TRBJ2-7; 10 bases align to TRBD1. Germline V gene sequence: CDR1 WSHSY, CDR2 SAAADI. The CDR3 loop spans 13 amino acids. Unmatched junction bases numbered 4, after V lost 6 bases and J lost 5 bases. In nucleotides, the CDR3 is TGCGCCAGCAGAGCCGGGACAGGGGACGAGCAGTACTTC. Amino acids: CASRAGTGDEQYF.

The J gene is TRBJ2-1, the V gene TRBV13, with 9 bases matching TRBD2. After removal of 7 bases from V and 7 bases from J, the junction contained 14 bases not matched to a gene. CDR3 size: 16 residues. Germline loops: CDR1 PRHDT, CDR2 FYEKMQ (reference sequence). CDR3 sequence reads: CASTQRAGGGVNEQFF. The CDR3 DNA is TGTGCCAGCACCCAACGGGCGGGAGGGGGGGTGAATGAGCAGTTCTTC.

On this clone: In the same sample, other DNA sequences code for this CDR3. The V and J genes are TRBV5-1 and TRBJ2-7, with 7 bases that match TRBD1. This CDR3 has 13 amino acids. Germline V gives CDR1 SGHRS, CDR2 YFSETQ. With 0 bases clipped from V and 4 bases from J, the junction kept 1 base outside the gene matches. CDR3 DNA sequence: TGCGCCAGCAGCTTGGCGACAGGGTACGAGCAGTACTTC. Its translation: CASSLATGYEQYF.

The gene calls are TRBV21-1 and TRBJ2-7; the DNA was not used to check the table's D call, TRBD2. TRBV21-1 is a pseudogene. This CDR3 has 16 amino acids. CDR3 in amino acids: CASSKGPGGDSYEQYF. The CDR3 DNA follows: TGTGCCAGCAGCAAAGGCCCGGGGGGCGATTCCTACGAGCAGTACTTC.

The chain recombines TRBV7-3 with TRBJ2-1; 9 bases map to TRBD2. J was trimmed by 10 bases and V by 5 bases; bases with no gene match: 12. The germline V gene encodes CDR1 SGHTA and CDR2 FQGTGA. CDR3 size: 15 residues. This CDR3 is CASSPRGGVLGEQFF. Written as DNA, the CDR3 is TGTGCCAGCAGCCCTCGCGGGGGGGTCCTCGGGGAGCAGTTCTTC.

The V call is TRBV5-5, the J call TRBJ2-1; TRBD2 aligns across 12 bases. Trimming took 2 bases from V and 6 from J; bases not matched to a gene: 9. The germline gives CDR1 SGHKS, CDR2 YYEKEE (reference sequence). This CDR3 comprises 17 residues. The CDR3 bases are TGTGCCAGCAGCTTTCTGACTAGCGGGAGTTACGGCAATGAGCAGTTCTTC. Translated, it gives CASSFLTSGSYGNEQFF.

The chain carries TRBV19 and TRBJ2-1; a possible D gene is TRBD2 (6 bases). Germline V gene lookup returns CDR1 LNHDA and CDR2 SQIVND (reference sequence). This CDR3 region has 15 residues. V was trimmed by 6 bases and J by 7 bases, leaving 19 bases between them. As DNA, the CDR3 is TGTGCCAGTAGGGCGGACAAGGGGAGCGGGAATGAGCAGTTCTTC. Amino acid sequence: CASRADKGSGNEQFF.

This clone was seen only a few times. The chain joins TRBV4-2 to TRBJ2-7; D is unresolved. The CDR3 extends over 15 amino acids. Trimming left V 0 bases short and J 2 bases short, with 11 bases between. Germline CDR1 is LGHNA and CDR2 is YNFKEQ. The CDR3 is CASSQEYGGPYEQYF. The DNA of the CDR3 is TGTGCCAGCAGCCAAGAATACGGCGGCCCCTACGAGCAGTACTTC.

J is TRBJ2-2 and V is TRBV6-1, with D possibly being TRBD2 (5 bases). Germline CDR1 reads MNHNS; CDR2 reads SASEGT. The ends were cut back, 7 bases at V and 4 bases at J, with 16 bases in the middle. The CDR3 contains 15 residues. As DNA, the CDR3 is TGTGCCAGCAAATCGGTCCTAGCTGCCACCGGGGAGCTGTTTTTT. It specifies CASKSVLAATGELFF.